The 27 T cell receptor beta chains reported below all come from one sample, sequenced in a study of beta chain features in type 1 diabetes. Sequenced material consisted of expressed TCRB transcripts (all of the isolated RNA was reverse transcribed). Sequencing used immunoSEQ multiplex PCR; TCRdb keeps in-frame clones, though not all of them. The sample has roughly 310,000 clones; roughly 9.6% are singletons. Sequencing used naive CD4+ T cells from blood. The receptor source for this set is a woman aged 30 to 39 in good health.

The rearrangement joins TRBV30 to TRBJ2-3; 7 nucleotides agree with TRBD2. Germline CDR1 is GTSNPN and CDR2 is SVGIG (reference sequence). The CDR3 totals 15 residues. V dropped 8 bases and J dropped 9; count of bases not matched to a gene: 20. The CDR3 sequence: CARGSKLAGEVTQYF. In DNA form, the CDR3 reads TGTGCCCGGGGTAGTAAATTGGCGGGAGAGGTCACGCAGTATTTT.

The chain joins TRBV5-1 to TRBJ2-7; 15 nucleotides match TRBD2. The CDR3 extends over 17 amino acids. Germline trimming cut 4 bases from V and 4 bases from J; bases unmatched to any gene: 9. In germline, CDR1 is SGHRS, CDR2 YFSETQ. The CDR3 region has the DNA TGCGCCAGCAGCCCTCCGGGACTAGCGGGAGGAAGGTACGAGCAGTACTTC. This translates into CASSPPGLAGGRYEQYF. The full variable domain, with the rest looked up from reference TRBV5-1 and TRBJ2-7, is KAGVTQTPRYLIKTRGQQVTLSCSPISGHRSVSWYQQTPGQGLQFLFEYFSETQRNKGNFPGRFSGRQFSNSRSEMNVSTLELGDSALYLCASSPPGLAGGRYEQYFGPGTRLTVT.

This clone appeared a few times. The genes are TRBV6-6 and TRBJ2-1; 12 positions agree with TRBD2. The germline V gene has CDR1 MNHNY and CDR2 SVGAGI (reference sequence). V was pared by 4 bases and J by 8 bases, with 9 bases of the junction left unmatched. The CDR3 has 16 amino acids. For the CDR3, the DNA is TGTGCCAGCAGTTTCCCGACTAGCGGGAGTGGAGATGAGCAGTTCTTC. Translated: CASSFPTSGSGDEQFF.

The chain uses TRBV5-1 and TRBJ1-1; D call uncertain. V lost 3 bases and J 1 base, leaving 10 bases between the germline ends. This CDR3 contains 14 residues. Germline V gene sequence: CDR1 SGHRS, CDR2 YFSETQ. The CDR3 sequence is CASSSRTGNTEAFF. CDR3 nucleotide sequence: TGCGCCAGCAGCTCCAGGACTGGGAACACTGAAGCTTTCTTT.

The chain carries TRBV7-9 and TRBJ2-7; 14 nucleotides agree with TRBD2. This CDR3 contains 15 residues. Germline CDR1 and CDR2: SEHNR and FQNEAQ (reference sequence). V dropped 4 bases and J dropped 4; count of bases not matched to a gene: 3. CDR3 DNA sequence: TGTGCCAGCAGCTCGGGACTAGCGGGGGCTTACGAGCAGTACTTC. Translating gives CASSSGLAGAYEQYF. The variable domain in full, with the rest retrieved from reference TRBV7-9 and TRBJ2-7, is DTGVSQNPRHKITKRGQNVTFRCDPISEHNRLYWYRQTLGQGPEFLTYFQNEAQLEKSRLLSDRFSAERPKGSFSTLEIQRTEQGDSAMYLCASSSGLAGAYEQYFGPGTRLTVT.

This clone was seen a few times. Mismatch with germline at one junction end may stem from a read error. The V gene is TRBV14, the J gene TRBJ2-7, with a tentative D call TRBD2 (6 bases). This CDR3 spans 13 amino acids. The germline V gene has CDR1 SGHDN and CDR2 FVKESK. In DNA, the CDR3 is TGTGCCAGCAGCCAAGCACTGGACTACAAGCAGTACTTC. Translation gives CASSQALDYKQYF.

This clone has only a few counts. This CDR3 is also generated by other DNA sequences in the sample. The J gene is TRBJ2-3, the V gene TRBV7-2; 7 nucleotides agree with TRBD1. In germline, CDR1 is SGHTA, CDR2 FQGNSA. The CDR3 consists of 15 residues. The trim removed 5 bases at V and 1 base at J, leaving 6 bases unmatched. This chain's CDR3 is CASSRSGQGTDTQYF. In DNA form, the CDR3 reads TGTGCCAGCAGCCGGTCCGGACAGGGCACAGATACGCAGTATTTT. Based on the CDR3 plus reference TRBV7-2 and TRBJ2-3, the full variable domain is GAGVSQSPSNKVTEKGKDVELRCDPISGHTALYWYRQSLGQGLEFLIYFQGNSAPDKSGLPSDRFSAERTGGSVSTLTIQRTQQEDSAVYLCASSRSGQGTDTQYFGPGTRLTVL.

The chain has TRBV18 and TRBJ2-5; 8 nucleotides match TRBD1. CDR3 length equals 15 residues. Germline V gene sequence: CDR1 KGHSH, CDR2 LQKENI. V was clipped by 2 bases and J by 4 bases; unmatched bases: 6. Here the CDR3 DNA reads TGTGCCAGCTCACCAAGTGGACAGGGAGGAGAGACCCAGTACTTC. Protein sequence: CASSPSGQGGETQYF.

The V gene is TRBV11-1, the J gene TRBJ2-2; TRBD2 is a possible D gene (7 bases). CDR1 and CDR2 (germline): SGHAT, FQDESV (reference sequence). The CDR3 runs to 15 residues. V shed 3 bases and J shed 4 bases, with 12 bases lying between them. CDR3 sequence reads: CASSFRGAVTGELFF. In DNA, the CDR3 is TGTGCCAGCAGCTTCCGGGGGGCTGTCACCGGGGAGCTGTTTTTT.

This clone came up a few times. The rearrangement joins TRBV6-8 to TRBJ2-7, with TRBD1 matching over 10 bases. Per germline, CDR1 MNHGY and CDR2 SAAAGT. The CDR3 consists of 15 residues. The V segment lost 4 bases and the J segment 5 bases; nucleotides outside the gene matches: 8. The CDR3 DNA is TGTGCCAGCAGTTGGGGGACAGGGGTCGGTCACGAGCAGTACTTC. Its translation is CASSWGTGVGHEQYF.

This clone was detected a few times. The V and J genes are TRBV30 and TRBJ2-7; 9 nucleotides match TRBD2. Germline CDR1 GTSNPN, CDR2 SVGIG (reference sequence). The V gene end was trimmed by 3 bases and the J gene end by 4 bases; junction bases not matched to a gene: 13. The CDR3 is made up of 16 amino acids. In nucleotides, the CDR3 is TGTGCCTGGAGGCGATGGCTCTCGGCGGGGGGGTACGAGCAGTACTTC. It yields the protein CAWRRWLSAGGYEQYF.

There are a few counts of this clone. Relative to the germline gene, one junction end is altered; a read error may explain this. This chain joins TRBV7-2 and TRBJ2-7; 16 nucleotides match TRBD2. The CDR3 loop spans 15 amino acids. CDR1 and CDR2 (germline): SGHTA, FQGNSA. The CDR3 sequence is CASSLEGLAGGFRNF. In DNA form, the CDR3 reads TGTGCCAGCAGCTTAGAGGGACTAGCGGGAGGGTTTCGTAACTTC.

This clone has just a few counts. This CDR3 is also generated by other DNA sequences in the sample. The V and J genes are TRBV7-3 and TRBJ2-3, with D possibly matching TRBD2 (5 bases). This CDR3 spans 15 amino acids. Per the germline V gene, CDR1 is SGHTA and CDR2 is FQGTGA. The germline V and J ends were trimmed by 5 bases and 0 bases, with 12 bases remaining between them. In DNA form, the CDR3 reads TGTGCCAGCAGCCTCCTAGCCGGGAGCACAGATACGCAGTATTTT. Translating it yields CASSLLAGSTDTQYF.

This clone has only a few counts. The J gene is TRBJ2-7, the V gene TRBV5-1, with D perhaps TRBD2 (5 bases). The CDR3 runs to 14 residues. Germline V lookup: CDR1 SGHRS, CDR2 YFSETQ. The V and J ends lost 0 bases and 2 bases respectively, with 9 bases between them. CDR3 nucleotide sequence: TGCGCCAGCAGCTTGGCCGGGATAGCCTACGAGCAGTACTTC. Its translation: CASSLAGIAYEQYF.

CDR3 amino acids: CAWSGGNNQPQHF. The CDR3 nucleotides are TGTGCCTGGAGTGGGGGCAACAATCAGCCCCAGCATTTT. V usage is TRBV30 and J usage is TRBJ1-5, with a tentative D call TRBD1 (5 bases). Germline loops: CDR1 GTSNPN, CDR2 SVGIG (reference sequence). This CDR3 comprises 13 residues. Between the trimmed V and J ends, which lost 1 base and 3 bases, there was a span of 7 bases.

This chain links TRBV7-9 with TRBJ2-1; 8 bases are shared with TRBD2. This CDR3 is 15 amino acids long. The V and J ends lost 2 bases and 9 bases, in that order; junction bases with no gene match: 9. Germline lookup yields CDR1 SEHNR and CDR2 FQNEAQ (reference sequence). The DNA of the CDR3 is TGTGCCAGCAGCTTAACAGCGGGGGCCTCAGGTGAGCAGTTCTTC. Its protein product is CASSLTAGASGEQFF.

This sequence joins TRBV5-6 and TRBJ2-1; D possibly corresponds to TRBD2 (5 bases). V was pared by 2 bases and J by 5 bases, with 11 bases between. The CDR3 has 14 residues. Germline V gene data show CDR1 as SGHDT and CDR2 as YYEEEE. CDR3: CASSLRDYHNEQFF. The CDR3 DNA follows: TGTGCCAGCAGCTTACGGGATTATCACAATGAGCAGTTCTTC.

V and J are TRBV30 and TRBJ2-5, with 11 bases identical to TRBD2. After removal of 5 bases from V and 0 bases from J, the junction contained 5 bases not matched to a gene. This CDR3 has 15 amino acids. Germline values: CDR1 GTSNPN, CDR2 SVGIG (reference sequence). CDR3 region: CAWGGTSGYQETQYF. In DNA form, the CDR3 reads TGTGCCTGGGGGGGGACTAGCGGATACCAAGAGACCCAGTACTTC.

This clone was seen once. The CDR3 bases are TGTGCCAGCTCACCAAGCCCGGGACAAAGAAACACCATATATTTT. Translated: CASSPSPGQRNTIYF. The chain employs TRBV18 and TRBJ1-3; D possibly corresponds to TRBD1 (6 bases). The CDR3 runs 15 residues. The V gene's germline CDR1 is KGHSH and CDR2 LQKENI. V was clipped by 2 bases and J by 5 bases, with 13 bases between them.

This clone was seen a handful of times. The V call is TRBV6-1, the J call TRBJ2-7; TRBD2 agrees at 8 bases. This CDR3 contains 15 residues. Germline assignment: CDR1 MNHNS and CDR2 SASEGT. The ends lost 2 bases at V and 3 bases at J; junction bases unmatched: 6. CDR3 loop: CASSEMAREGYEQYF. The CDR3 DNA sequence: TGTGCCAGCAGTGAAATGGCCCGGGAGGGCTACGAGCAGTACTTC.

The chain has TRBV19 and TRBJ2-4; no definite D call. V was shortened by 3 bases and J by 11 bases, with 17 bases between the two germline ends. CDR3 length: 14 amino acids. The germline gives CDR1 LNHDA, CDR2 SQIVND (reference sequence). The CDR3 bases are TGTGCCAGTAGTATTCAGGTCAGGAAGCCCGTTCAGTACTTC. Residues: CASSIQVRKPVQYF.

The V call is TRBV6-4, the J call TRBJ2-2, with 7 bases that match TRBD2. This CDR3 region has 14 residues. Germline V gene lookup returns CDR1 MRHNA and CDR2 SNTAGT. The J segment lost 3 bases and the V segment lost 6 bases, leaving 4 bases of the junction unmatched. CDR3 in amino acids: CASRAGLDTGELFF. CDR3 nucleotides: TGTGCCAGCAGAGCGGGGTTAGACACCGGGGAGCTGTTTTTT.

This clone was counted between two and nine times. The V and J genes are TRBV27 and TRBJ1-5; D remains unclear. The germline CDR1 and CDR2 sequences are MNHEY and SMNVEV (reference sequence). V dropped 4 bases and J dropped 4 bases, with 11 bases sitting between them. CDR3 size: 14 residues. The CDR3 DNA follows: TGTGCCAGCAGTTCGGACTGGCGGAATCAGCCCCAGCATTTT. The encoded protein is CASSSDWRNQPQHF.

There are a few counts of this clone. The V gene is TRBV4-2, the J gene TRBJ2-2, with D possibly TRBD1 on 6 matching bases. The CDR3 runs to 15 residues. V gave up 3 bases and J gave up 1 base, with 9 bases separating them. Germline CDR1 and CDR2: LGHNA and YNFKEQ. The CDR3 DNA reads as TGTGCCAGCAGCCAGACGGACAGGAACACCGGGGAGCTGTTTTTT. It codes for CASSQTDRNTGELFF.

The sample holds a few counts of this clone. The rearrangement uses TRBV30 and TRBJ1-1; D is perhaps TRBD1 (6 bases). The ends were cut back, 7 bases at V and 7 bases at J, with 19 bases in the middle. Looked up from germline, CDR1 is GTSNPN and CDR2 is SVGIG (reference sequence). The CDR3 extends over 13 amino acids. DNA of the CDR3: TGTGCCTCTAACAGGGACACGGAGTATGAAGCTTTCTTT. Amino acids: CASNRDTEYEAFF.

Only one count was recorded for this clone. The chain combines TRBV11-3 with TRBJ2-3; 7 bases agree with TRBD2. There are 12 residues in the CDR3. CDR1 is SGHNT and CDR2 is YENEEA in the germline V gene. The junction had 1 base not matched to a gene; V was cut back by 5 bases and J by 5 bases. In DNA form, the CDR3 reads TGTGCCAGCAGCCGCGGGGGAGATACGCAGTATTTT. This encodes CASSRGGDTQYF. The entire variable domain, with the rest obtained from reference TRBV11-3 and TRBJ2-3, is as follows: EAGVVQSPRYKIIEKKQPVAFWCNPISGHNTLYWYLQNLGQGPELLIRYENEEAVDDSQLPKDRFSAERLKGVDSTLKIQPAELGDSAVYLCASSRGGDTQYFGPGTRLTVL.

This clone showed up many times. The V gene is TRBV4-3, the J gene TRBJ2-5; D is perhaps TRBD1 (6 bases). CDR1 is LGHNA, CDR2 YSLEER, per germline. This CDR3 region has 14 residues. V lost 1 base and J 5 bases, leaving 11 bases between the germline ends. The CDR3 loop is CASSQGQEQETQYF. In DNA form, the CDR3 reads TGCGCCAGCAGCCAAGGACAGGAGCAGGAGACCCAGTACTTC.